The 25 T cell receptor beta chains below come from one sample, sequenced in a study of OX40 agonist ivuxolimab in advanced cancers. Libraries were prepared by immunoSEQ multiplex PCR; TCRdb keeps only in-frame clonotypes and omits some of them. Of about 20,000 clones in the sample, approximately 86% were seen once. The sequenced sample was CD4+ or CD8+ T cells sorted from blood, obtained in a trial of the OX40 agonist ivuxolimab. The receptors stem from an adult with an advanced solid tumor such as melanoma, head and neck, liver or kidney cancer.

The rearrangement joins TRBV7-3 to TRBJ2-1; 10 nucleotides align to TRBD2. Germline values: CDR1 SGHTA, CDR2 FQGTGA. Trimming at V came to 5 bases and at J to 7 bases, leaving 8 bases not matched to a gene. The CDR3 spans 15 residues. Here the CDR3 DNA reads TGTGCCAGCAGCCCCCAGTCGACTAGCGGGAATGAGCAGTTCTTC. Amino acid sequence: CASSPQSTSGNEQFF.

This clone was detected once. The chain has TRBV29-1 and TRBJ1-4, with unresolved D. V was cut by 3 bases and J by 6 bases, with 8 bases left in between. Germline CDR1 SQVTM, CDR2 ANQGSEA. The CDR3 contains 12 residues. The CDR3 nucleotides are TGCAGCGTTGAGGCCGGGGATGAAAAACTGTTTTTT. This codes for CSVEAGDEKLFF. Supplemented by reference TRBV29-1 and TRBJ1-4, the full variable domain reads SAVISQKPSRDICQRGTSLTIQCQVDSQVTMMFWYRQQPGQSLTLIATANQGSEATYESGFVIDKFPISRPNLTFSTLTVSNMSPEDSSIYLCSVEAGDEKLFFGSGTQLSVL.

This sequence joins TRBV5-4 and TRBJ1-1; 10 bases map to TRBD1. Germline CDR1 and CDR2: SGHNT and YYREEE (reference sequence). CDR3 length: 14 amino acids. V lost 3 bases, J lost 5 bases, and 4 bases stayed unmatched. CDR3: CASSSRGQGTEAFF. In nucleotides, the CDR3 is TGTGCCAGCAGCTCCCGGGGACAGGGGACTGAAGCTTTCTTT. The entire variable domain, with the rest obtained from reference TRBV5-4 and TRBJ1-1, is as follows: ETGVTQSPTHLIKTRGQQVTLRCSSQSGHNTVSWYQQALGQGPQFIFQYYREEENGRGNFPPRFSGLQFPNYSSELNVNALELDDSALYLCASSSRGQGTEAFFGQGTRLTVV.

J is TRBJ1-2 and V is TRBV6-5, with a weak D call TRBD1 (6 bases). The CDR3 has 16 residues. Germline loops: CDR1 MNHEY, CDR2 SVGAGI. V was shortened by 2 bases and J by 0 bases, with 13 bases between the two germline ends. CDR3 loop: CASSYSGQWTNYGYTF. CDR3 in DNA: TGTGCCAGCAGTTACAGCGGACAGTGGACTAACTATGGCTACACCTTC.

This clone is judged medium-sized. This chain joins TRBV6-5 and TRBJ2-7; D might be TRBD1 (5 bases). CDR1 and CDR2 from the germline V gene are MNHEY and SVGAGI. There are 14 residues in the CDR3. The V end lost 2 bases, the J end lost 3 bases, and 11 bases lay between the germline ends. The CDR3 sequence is CASSYGAASYEQYF. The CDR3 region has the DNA TGTGCCAGCAGTTACGGGGCAGCGAGCTACGAGCAGTACTTC.

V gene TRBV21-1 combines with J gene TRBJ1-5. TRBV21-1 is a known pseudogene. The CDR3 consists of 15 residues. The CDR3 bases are TGTGCCAGCAGCCCGAGGGAGCCAAGCAATCAGCCCCAGCATTTT. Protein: CASSPREPSNQPQHF.

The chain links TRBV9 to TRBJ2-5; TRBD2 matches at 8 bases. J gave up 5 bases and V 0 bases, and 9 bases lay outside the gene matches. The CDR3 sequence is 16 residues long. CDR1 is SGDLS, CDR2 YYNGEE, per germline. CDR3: CASSVGGAGASETQYF. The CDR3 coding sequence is TGTGCCAGCAGCGTAGGGGGAGCGGGAGCATCTGAGACCCAGTACTTC.

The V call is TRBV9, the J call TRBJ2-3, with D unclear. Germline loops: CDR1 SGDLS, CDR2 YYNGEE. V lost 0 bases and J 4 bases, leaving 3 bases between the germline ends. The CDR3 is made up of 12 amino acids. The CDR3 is CASSVGSDTQYF. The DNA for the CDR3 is TGTGCCAGCAGCGTAGGGTCAGATACGCAGTATTTT.

This CDR3 reads CASSRSGSWADTQYF. CDR3 nucleotides: TGCGCCAGCAGTAGGAGCGGGAGTTGGGCAGATACGCAGTATTTT. The gene calls are TRBV5-1 and TRBJ2-3, with 8 positions matching TRBD2. The V segment lost 5 bases and the J segment 4 bases; nucleotides outside the gene matches: 9. The CDR3 is 15 amino acids. Germline V gene lookup returns CDR1 SGHRS and CDR2 YFSETQ. Full variable domain (rest looked up from reference TRBV5-1 and TRBJ2-3): KAGVTQTPRYLIKTRGQQVTLSCSPISGHRSVSWYQQTPGQGLQFLFEYFSETQRNKGNFPGRFSGRQFSNSRSEMNVSTLELGDSALYLCASSRSGSWADTQYFGPGTRLTVL.

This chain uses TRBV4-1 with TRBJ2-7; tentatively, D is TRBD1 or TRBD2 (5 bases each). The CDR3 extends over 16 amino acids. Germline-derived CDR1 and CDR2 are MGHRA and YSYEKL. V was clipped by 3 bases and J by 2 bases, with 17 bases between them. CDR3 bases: TGCGCCAGCAGCCACGTATTTGGCCAGGGACCCTACGAGCAGTACTTC. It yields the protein CASSHVFGQGPYEQYF.

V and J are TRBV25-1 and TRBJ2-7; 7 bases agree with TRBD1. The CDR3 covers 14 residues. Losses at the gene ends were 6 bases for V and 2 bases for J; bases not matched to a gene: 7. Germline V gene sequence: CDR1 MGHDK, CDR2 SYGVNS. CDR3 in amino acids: CASSDTGTAYEQYF. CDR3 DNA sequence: TGTGCCAGCAGCGATACCGGGACAGCCTACGAGCAGTACTTC.

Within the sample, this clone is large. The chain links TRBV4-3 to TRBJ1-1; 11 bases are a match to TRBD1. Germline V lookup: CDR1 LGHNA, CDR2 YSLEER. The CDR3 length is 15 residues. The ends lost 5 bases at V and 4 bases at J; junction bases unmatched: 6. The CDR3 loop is CASSERTGGFTEAFF. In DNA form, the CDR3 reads TGCGCCAGCAGCGAAAGGACAGGGGGCTTCACTGAAGCTTTCTTT.

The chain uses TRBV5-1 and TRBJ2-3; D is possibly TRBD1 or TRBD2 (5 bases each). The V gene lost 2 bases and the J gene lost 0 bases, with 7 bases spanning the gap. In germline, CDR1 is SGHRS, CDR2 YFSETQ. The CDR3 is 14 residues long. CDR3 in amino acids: CASSFRESTDTQYF. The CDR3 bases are TGCGCCAGCAGCTTCAGGGAGAGCACAGATACGCAGTATTTT.

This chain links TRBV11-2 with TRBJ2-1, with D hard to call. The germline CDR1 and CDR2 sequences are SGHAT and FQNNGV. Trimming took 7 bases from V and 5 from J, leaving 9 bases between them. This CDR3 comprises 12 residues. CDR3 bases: TGTGCCAGCACGCTGCACGACAATGAGCAGTTCTTC. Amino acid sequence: CASTLHDNEQFF.

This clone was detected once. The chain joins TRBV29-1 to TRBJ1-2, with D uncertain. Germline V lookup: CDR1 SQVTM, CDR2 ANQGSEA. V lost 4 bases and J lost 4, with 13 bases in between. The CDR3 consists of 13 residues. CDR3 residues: CSVAGGEIYGYTF. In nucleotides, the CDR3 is TGCAGCGTTGCCGGCGGGGAAATCTATGGCTACACCTTC. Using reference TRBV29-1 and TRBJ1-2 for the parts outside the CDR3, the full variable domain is SAVISQKPSRDICQRGTSLTIQCQVDSQVTMMFWYRQQPGQSLTLIATANQGSEATYESGFVIDKFPISRPNLTFSTLTVSNMSPEDSSIYLCSVAGGEIYGYTFGSGTRLTVV.

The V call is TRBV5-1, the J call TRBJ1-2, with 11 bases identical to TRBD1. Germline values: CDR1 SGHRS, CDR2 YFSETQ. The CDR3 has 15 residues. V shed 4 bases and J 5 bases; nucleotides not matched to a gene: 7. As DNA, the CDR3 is TGCGCCAGCAGCCTGGGGACAGGGGGTTTGTATGGCTACACCTTC. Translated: CASSLGTGGLYGYTF.

The CDR3 DNA reads as TGCGCCAGCAGCCCCGCTAGCGGGAGGCAAGAGACCCAGTACTTC. Its protein product is CASSPASGRQETQYF. This sequence joins TRBV5-1 and TRBJ2-5; 11 nucleotides line up with TRBD2. With 4 bases clipped from V and 2 bases from J, the junction kept 4 bases outside the gene matches. The CDR3 has 15 amino acids. Germline V CDR1 and CDR2: SGHRS, YFSETQ. The full variable domain, its missing parts supplied by reference TRBV5-1 and TRBJ2-5, is KAGVTQTPRYLIKTRGQQVTLSCSPISGHRSVSWYQQTPGQGLQFLFEYFSETQRNKGNFPGRFSGRQFSNSRSEMNVSTLELGDSALYLCASSPASGRQETQYFGPGTRLLVL.

The CDR3 here is CASAEQDRGQPQHF. The DNA of the CDR3 is TGTGCCAGCGCTGAACAGGACAGGGGTCAGCCCCAGCATTTT. The chain links TRBV19 to TRBJ1-5; 9 bases align to TRBD1. This CDR3 is 14 amino acids long. V shed 9 bases, J shed 6 bases, and the junction held 9 bases outside the gene matches. From germline, CDR1 is LNHDA and CDR2 SQIVND (reference sequence).

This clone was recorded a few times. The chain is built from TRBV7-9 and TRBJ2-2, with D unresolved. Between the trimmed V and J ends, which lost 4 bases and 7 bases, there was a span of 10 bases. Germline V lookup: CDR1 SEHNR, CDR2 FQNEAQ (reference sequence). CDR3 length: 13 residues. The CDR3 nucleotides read TGTGCCAGCAGCTCGATGGGTAGCGGGGAGCTGTTTTTT. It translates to CASSSMGSGELFF. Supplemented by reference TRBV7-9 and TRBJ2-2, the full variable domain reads DTGVSQNPRHKITKRGQNVTFRCDPISEHNRLYWYRQTLGQGPEFLTYFQNEAQLEKSRLLSDRFSAERPKGSFSTLEIQRTEQGDSAMYLCASSSMGSGELFFGEGSRLTVL.

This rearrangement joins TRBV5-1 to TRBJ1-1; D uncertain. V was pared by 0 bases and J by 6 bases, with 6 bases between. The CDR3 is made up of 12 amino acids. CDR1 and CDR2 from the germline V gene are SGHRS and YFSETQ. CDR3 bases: TGCGCCAGCAGCTTGGCTGGGCCTGAAGCTTTCTTT. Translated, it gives CASSLAGPEAFF. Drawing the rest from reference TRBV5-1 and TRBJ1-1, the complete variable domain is KAGVTQTPRYLIKTRGQQVTLSCSPISGHRSVSWYQQTPGQGLQFLFEYFSETQRNKGNFPGRFSGRQFSNSRSEMNVSTLELGDSALYLCASSLAGPEAFFGQGTRLTVV.

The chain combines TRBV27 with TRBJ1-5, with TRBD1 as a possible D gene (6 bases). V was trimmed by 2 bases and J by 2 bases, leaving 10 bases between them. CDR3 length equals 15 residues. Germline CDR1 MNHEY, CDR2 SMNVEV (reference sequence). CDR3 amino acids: CASSLTGYGNQPQHF. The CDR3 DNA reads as TGTGCCAGCAGTTTAACAGGGTATGGCAATCAGCCCCAGCATTTT.

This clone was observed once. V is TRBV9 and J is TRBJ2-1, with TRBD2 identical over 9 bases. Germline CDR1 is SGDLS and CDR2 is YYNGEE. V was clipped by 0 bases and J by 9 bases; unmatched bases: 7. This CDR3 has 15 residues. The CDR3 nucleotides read TGTGCCAGCAGCGTAGAGGTTAGCGGGAGAGGTGAGCAGTTCTTC. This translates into CASSVEVSGRGEQFF.

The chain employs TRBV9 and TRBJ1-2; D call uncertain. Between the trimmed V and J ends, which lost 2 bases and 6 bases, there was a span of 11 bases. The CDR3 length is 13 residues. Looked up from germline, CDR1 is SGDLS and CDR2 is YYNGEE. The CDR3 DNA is TGTGCCAGCAGCGTTGTTGCAGACGATGGCTACACCTTC. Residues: CASSVVADDGYTF.

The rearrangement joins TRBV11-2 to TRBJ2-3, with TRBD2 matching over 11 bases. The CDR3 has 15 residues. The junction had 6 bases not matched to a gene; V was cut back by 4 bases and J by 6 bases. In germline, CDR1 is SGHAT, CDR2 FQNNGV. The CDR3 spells CASSSTSGSADTQYF. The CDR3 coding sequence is TGTGCCAGCAGCTCAACTAGCGGGAGCGCGGATACGCAGTATTTT.

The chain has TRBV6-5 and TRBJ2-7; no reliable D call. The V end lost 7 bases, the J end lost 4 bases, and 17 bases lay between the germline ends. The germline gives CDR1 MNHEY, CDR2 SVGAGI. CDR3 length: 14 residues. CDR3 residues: CASTTSRQRYEQYF. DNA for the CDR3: TGTGCCAGCACCACCTCCAGGCAGAGATACGAGCAGTACTTC.